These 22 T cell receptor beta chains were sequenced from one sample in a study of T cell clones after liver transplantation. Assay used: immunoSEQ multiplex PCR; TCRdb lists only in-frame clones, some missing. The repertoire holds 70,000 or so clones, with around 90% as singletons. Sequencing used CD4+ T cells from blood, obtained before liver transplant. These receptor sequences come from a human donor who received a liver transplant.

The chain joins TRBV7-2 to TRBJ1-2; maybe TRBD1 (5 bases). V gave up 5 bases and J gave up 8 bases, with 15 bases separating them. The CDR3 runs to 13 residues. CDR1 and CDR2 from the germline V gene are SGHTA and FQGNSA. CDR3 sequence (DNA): TGTGCCAGCAGCACAGAGGCAGGGTTCGGCTACACCTTC. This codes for CASSTEAGFGYTF.

CDR3 coding DNA: TGTGCCAGCAGTCCCAGGGGGGCGGGTAGTGAAAAACTGTTTTTT. It specifies CASSPRGAGSEKLFF. The rearrangement joins TRBV6-5 to TRBJ1-4; 7 positions match TRBD1. V lost 5 bases and J lost 7; bases outside the gene matches: 10. The germline V gene encodes CDR1 MNHEY and CDR2 SVGAGI. The CDR3 spans 15 residues.

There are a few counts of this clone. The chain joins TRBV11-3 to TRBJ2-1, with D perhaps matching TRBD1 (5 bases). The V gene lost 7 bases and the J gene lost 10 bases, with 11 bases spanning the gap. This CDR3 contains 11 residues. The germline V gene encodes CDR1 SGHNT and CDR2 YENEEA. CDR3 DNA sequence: TGTGCCAGCACCTCAGGGTTCGAGCAGTTCTTC. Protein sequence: CASTSGFEQFF.

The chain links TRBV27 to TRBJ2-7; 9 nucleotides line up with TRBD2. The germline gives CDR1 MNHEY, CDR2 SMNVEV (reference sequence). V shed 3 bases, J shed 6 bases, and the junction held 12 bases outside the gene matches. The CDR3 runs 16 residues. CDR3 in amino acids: CASSFYAGGPEGEQYF. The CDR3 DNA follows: TGTGCCAGCAGTTTTTATGCGGGAGGGCCGGAGGGCGAGCAGTACTTC.

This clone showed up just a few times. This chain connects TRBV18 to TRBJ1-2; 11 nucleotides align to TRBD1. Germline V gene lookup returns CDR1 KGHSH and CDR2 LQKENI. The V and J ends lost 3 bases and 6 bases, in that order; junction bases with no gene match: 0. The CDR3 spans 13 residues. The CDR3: CASSPGQGDGYTF. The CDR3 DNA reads TGTGCCAGCTCACCGGGACAGGGGGATGGCTACACCTTC.

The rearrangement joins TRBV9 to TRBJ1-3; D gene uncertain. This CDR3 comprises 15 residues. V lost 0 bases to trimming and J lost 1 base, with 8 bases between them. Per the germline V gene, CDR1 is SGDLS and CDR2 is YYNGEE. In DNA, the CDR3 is TGTGCCAGCAGCGTAGAAGGGCAGTCTGGAAACACCATATATTTT. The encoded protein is CASSVEGQSGNTIYF. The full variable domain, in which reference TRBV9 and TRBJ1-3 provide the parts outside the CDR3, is DSGVTQTPKHLITATGQRVTLRCSPRSGDLSVYWYQQSLDQGLQFLIQYYNGEERAKGNILERFSAQQFPDLHSELNLSSLELGDSALYFCASSVEGQSGNTIYFGEGSWLTVV.

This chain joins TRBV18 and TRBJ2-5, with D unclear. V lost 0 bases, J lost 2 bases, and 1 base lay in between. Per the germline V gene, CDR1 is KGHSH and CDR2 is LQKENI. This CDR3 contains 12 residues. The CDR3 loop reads CASSPPQETQYF. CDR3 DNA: TGTGCCAGCTCACCACCGCAAGAGACCCAGTACTTC. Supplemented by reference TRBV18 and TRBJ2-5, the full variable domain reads NAGVMQNPRHLVRRRGQEARLRCSPMKGHSHVYWYRQLPEEGLKFMVYLQKENIIDESGMPKERFSAEFPKEGPSILRIQQVVRGDSAAYFCASSPPQETQYFGPGTRLLVL.

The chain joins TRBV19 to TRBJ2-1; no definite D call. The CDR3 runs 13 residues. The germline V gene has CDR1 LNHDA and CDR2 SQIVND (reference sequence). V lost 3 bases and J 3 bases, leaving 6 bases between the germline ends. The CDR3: CASSINFYNEQFF. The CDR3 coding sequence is TGTGCCAGTAGTATTAACTTCTACAATGAGCAGTTCTTC.

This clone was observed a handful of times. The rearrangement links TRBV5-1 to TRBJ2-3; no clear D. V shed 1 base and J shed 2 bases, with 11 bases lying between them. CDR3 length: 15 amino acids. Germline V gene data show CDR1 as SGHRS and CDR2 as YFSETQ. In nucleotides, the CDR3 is TGCGCCAGCAGCTTGTATAGCAGTACCACAGATACGCAGTATTTT. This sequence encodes CASSLYSSTTDTQYF.

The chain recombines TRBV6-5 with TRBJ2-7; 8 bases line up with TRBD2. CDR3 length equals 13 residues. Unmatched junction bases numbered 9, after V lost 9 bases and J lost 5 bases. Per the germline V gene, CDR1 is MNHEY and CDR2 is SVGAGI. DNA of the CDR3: TGTGCCAGGAGAGCGGGAGCGGCCAACGAGCAGTACTTC. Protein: CARRAGAANEQYF.

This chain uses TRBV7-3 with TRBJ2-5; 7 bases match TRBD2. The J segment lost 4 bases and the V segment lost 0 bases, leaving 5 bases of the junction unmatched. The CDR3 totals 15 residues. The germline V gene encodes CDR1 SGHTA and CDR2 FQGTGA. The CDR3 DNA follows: TGTGCCAGCAGCTTAACTAGCGGGTTTGGAGAGACCCAGTACTTC. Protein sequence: CASSLTSGFGETQYF.

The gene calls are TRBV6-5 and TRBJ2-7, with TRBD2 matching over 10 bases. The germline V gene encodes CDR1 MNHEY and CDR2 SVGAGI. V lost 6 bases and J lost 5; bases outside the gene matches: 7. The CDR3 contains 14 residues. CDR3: CASSLSGRYNEQYF. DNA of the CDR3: TGTGCCAGCAGCCTTAGCGGGAGGTACAACGAGCAGTACTTC.

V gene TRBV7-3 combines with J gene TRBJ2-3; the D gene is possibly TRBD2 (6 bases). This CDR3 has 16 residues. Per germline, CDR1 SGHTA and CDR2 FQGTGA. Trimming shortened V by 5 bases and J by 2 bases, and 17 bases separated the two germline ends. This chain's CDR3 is CASSAGLRNPTDTQYF. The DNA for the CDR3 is TGTGCCAGCAGCGCGGGACTCCGCAACCCCACAGATACGCAGTATTTT.

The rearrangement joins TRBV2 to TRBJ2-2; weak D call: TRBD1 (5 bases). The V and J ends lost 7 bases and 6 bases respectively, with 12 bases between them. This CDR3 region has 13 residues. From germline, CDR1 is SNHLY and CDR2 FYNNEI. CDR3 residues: CASNAGFPGELFF. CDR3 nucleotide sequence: TGTGCCAGCAATGCAGGGTTCCCCGGGGAGCTGTTTTTT.

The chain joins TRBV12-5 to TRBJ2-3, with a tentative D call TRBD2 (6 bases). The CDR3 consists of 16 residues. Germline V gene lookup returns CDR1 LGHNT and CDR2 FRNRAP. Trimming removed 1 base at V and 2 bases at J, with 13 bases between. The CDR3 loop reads CASGLARLEYTDTQYF. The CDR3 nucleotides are TGTGCTAGTGGTTTGGCGAGACTAGAATACACAGATACGCAGTATTTT. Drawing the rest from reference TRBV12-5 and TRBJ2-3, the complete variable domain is DARVTQTPRHKVTEMGQEVTMRCQPILGHNTVFWYRQTMMQGLELLAYFRNRAPLDDSGMPKDRFSAEMPDATLATLKIQPSEPRDSAVYFCASGLARLEYTDTQYFGPGTRLTVL.

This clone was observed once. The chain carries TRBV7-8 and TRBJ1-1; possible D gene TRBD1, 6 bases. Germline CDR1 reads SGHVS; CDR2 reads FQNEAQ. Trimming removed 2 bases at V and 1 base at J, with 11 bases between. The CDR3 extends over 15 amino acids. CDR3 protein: CASSLQTGQNTEAFF. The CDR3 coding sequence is TGTGCCAGCAGCTTACAAACAGGGCAGAACACTGAAGCTTTCTTT.

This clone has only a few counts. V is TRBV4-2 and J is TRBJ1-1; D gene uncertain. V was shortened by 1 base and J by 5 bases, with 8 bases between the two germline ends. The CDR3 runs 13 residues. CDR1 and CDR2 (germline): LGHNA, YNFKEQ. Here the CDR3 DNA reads TGTGCCAGCAGCCAAGTTGGGAGAACTGAAGCTTTCTTT. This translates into CASSQVGRTEAFF.

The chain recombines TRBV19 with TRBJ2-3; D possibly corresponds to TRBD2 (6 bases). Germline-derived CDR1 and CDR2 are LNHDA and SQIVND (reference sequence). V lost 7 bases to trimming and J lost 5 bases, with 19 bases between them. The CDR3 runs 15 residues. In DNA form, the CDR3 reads TGTGCCAGTAAGGGAGTCGGGAGTGTGGAAGATACGCAGTATTTT. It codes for CASKGVGSVEDTQYF.

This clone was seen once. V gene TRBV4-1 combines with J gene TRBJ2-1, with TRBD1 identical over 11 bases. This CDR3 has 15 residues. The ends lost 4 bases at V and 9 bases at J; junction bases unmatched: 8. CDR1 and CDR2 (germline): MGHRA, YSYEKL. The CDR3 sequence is CASSRPGQGVGEQFF. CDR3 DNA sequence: TGCGCCAGCAGCCGCCCGGGACAGGGGGTCGGTGAGCAGTTCTTC.

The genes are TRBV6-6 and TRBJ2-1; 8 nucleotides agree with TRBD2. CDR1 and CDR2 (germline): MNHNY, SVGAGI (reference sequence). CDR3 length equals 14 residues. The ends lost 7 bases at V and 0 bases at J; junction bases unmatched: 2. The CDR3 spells CASNRGGSYNEQFF. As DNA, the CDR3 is TGTGCCAGCAACCGGGGGGGCTCCTACAATGAGCAGTTCTTC.

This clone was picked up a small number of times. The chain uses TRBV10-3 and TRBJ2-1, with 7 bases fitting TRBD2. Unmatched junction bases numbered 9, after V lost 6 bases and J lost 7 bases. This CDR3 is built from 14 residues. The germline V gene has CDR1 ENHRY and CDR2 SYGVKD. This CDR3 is CAIRGTKAPNEQFF. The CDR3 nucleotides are TGTGCCATCAGGGGGACTAAAGCCCCTAATGAGCAGTTCTTC.

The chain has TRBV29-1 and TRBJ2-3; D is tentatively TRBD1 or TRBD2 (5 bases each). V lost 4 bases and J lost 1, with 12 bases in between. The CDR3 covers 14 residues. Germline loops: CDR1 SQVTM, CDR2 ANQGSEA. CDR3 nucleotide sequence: TGCAGCGTTGTCCGGGGCTTCGGCACAGATACGCAGTATTTT. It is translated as CSVVRGFGTDTQYF.